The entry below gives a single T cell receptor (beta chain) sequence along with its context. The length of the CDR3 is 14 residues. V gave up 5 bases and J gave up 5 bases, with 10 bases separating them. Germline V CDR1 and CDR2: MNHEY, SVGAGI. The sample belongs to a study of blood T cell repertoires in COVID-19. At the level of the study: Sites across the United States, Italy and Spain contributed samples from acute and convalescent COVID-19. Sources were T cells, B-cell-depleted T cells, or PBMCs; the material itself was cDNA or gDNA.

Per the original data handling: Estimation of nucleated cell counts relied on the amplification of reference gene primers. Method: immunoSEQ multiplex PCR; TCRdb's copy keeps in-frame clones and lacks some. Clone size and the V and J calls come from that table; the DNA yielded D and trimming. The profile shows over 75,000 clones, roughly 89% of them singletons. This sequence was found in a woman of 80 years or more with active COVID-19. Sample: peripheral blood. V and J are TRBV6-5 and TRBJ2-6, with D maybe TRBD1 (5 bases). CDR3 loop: CASSRQNWANVLTF. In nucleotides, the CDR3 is TGTGCCAGCAGTCGACAGAATTGGGCCAACGTCCTGACTTTC.